This TCR beta chain is drawn from a study of early T cells in non-severe SARS-CoV-2 infection. About the research overall: Sequencing of unsorted whole blood was done on bulk RNA, leaving chains unpaired.

Attached unique molecular identifiers marked individual cDNA molecules. In TCRdb, the 5' RACE reads were re-called with MiXCR into one record per CDR3 protein. The data contain 80,000 to 100,000 distinct CDR3 sequences, around 15% of them singletons. Notes on the study in general: Matches to VDJdb favored anti-spike CD8 responses and missed private and CD4 specificities.

This clonotype was detected a few times. As yet, its antigen is unknown. The receptor was derived from an adult who was a healthcare worker with PCR-confirmed SARS-CoV-2 infection or an uninfected control (not recorded which). The specimen sequenced was whole blood.

The CDR3, as DNA: TGCGCCAGCAGCTTGGACAGGGGCGAGCAGTACTTC. The encoded protein is CASSLDRGEQYF. The V call is TRBV5-1, the J call TRBJ2-7, with TRBD1 identical over 7 bases. The CDR3 has 12 amino acids. Germline values: CDR1 SGHRS, CDR2 YFSETQ. The trim removed 0 bases at V and 6 bases at J, leaving 0 bases unmatched. The full variable domain, in which reference TRBV5-1 and TRBJ2-7 provide the parts outside the CDR3, is KAGVTQTPRYLIKTRGQQVTLSCSPISGHRSVSWYQQTPGQGLQFLFEYFSETQRNKGNFPGRFSGRQFSNSRSEMNVSTLELGDSALYLCASSLDRGEQYFGPGTRLTVT.